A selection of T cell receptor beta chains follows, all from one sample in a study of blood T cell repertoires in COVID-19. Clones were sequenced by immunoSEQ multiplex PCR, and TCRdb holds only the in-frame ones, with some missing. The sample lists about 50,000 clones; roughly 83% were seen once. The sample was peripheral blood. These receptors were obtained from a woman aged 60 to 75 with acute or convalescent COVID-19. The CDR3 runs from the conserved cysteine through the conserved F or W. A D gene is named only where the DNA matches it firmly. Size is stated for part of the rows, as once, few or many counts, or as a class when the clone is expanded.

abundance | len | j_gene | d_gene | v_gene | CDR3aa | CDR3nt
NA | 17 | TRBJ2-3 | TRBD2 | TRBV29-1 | CSVAGLAGAVGTDTQYF | TGCAGCGTTGCCGGGCTAGCGGGAGCCGTAGGGACAGATACGCAGTATTTT
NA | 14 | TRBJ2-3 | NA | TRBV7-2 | CASSSDGRGDTQYF | TGTGCCAGCAGCTCCGACGGCCGCGGGGATACGCAGTATTTT
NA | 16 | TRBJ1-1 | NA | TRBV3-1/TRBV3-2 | CASSQFGGARGTEAFF | TGTGCCAGCAGCCAGTTCGGCGGGGCACGGGGCACTGAAGCTTTCTTT
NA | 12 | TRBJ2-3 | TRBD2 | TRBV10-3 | CAIAGGKDTQYF | TGTGCCATCGCGGGGGGTAAAGATACGCAGTATTTT
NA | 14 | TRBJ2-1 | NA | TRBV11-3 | CASSLGGGPNEQFF | TGTGCCAGCAGCTTAGGGGGGGGCCCGAATGAGCAGTTCTTC
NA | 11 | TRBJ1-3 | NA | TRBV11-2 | CASSFAGVGYF | TGTGCCAGCAGCTTCGCGGGGGTAGGGTATTTT
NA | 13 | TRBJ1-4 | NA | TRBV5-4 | CASSRQVNEKLFF | TGTGCCAGCAGCAGACAGGTTAATGAAAAACTGTTTTTT
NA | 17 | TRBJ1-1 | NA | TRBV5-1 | CASSSTGRTHLNTEAFF | TGCGCCAGCAGCTCGACAGGCCGGACTCATTTGAACACTGAAGCTTTCTTT
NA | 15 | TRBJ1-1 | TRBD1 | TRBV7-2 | CASSTRDRGTTEAFF | TGTGCCAGCAGCACCCGGGACAGGGGGACCACTGAAGCTTTCTTT
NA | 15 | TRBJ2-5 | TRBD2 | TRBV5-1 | CASSPGAGPMSSQYF | TGCGCCAGCAGCCCAGGAGCGGGACCGATGTCGTCCCAGTACTTC
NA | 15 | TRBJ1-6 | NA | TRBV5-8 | CASSLAAGVNSPLHF | TGTGCCAGCAGCTTGGCCGCGGGGGTTAATTCACCCCTCCACTTT
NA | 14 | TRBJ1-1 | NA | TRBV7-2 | CASSLDQGSTEAFF | TGTGCCAGCAGCTTAGATCAGGGGTCCACTGAAGCTTTCTTT
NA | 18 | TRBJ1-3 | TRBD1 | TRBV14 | CASSQFSRDRSSGNTIYF | TGTGCCAGCAGCCAATTTTCTCGGGACAGAAGCTCTGGAAACACCATATATTTT
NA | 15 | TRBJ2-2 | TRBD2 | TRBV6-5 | CASRASGINTGELFF | TGTGCCAGCAGGGCTAGCGGGATAAACACCGGGGAGCTGTTTTTT
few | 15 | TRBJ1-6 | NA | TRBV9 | CASSVSSGRNSPLHF | TGTGCCAGCAGCGTGTCAAGCGGGCGAAATTCACCCCTCCACTTT
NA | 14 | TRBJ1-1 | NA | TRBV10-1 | CASSRYRAGTEAFF | TGCGCCAGCAGTCGATACAGGGCGGGCACTGAAGCTTTCTTT
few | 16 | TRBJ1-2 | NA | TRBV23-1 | CASSQSTCGAGGGYTF | TGCGCCAGCAGTCAATCCACATGCGGGGCGGGGGGTGGCTACACCTTC
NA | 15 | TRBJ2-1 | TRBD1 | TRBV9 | CASSGEGTGYNEQFF | TGTGCCAGCAGCGGAGAGGGGACAGGTTACAATGAGCAGTTCTTC
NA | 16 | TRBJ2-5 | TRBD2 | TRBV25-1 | CASSDFQRGYQETQYF | TGTGCCAGCAGTGACTTCCAGCGGGGGTACCAAGAGACCCAGTACTTC
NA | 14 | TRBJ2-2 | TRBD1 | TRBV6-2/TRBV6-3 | CASSSGGATGELFF | TGTGCCAGCAGTTCAGGGGGCGCGACGGGGGAGCTGTTTTTT
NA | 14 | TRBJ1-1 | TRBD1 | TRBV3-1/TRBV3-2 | CASSHADRDAAAFF | TGTGCCAGCAGCCATGCGGACAGGGACGCCGCGGCTTTCTTT
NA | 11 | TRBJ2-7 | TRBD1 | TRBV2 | CASQGAYEQYF | TGTGCCAGCCAGGGGGCCTACGAGCAGTACTTC